This is a list of T cell receptor beta chains from one sample in a study of cytomegalovirus exposure and HLA in healthy donors. Method: immunoSEQ multiplex PCR; TCRdb's copy keeps in-frame clones and lacks some. The repertoire includes roughly 140,000 clones, 75% to 90% of them detected once, and roughly 4.5% sits in the top ten. The sample consisted of PBMCs. The source is a man between 35 and 55 years old in good health and CMV-seronegative. The CDR3 runs from the conserved cysteine through the conserved F or W. A D gene is named only where the DNA matches it firmly. Size is omitted from some rows. Given values are once, few, many or a class for expanded clones.

J gene: TRBJ2-5; V gene: TRBV5-1; CDR3 length: 14; clone size: NA; D gene: NA; CDR3 DNA: TGCGCCAGCAGCTTAAGCCCGTACCAAGAGACCCAGTACTTC; CDR3 protein: CASSLSPYQETQYF
J gene: TRBJ1-6; V gene: TRBV15; CDR3 length: 14; clone size: NA; D gene: NA; CDR3 DNA: TGTGCCACCAGCACATGGACAGATAATTCACCCCTCCACTTT; CDR3 protein: CATSTWTDNSPLHF
J gene: TRBJ2-7; V gene: TRBV6-1; CDR3 length: 12; clone size: NA; D gene: NA; CDR3 DNA: TGTGCCAGCAGAGAGACAGGTCGGGAGCAGTACTTC; CDR3 protein: CASRETGREQYF
J gene: TRBJ2-7; V gene: TRBV6-6; CDR3 length: 14; clone size: NA; D gene: NA; CDR3 DNA: TGTGCCAGCAGGATAACAGGGCTCCCCTACGAGCAGTACTTC; CDR3 protein: CASRITGLPYEQYF
J gene: TRBJ2-7; V gene: TRBV6-5; CDR3 length: 16; clone size: NA; D gene: NA; CDR3 DNA: TGTGCCAGCAGTTACTCATGGGGGCTTGGATCCTACGAGCAGTACTTC; CDR3 protein: CASSYSWGLGSYEQYF
J gene: TRBJ1-5; V gene: TRBV27; CDR3 length: 12; clone size: NA; D gene: NA; CDR3 DNA: TGTGCCAGCAGTTCCCCCTATCAGCCCCAGCATTTT; CDR3 protein: CASSSPYQPQHF
J gene: TRBJ1-1; V gene: TRBV11-2; CDR3 length: 16; clone size: once; D gene: TRBD1; CDR3 DNA: TGTGCCAGCAGCTTAGCGGGACAGCAATTAACCACTGAAGCTTTCTTT; CDR3 protein: CASSLAGQQLTTEAFF
J gene: TRBJ1-3; V gene: TRBV28; CDR3 length: 16; clone size: NA; D gene: NA; CDR3 DNA: TGTGCCAGCAGTTTATTGCAGTTCTCCTCTGGAAACACCATATATTTT; CDR3 protein: CASSLLQFSSGNTIYF
J gene: TRBJ2-5; V gene: TRBV5-4; CDR3 length: 14; clone size: few; D gene: TRBD1; CDR3 DNA: TGTGCCAGCAGCTCCGGACAGGGAAGAGAGACCCAGTACTTC; CDR3 protein: CASSSGQGRETQYF
J gene: TRBJ2-3; V gene: TRBV6-5; CDR3 length: 15; clone size: NA; D gene: NA; CDR3 DNA: TGTGCCAGCAGTTCGGGCAGGGTCCTCACAGATACGCAGTATTTT; CDR3 protein: CASSSGRVLTDTQYF
J gene: TRBJ1-4; V gene: TRBV4-1; CDR3 length: 16; clone size: NA; D gene: NA; CDR3 DNA: TGCGCCAGCAGCCAAGATGATAACAGGGTGGACGAAAAACTGTTTTTT; CDR3 protein: CASSQDDNRVDEKLFF
J gene: TRBJ1-2; V gene: TRBV18; CDR3 length: 15; clone size: few; D gene: TRBD1; CDR3 DNA: TGTGCCAGCTCACCCGCGGCAGGGGGCGACTATGGCTACACCTTC; CDR3 protein: CASSPAAGGDYGYTF